This TCR beta chain originates from a study of tumor-infiltrating lymphocytes in oesophageal squamous cell carcinoma. Germline V gene sequence: CDR1 SEHNR, CDR2 FQNEAQ (reference sequence). CDR3 length: 14 residues. One entry per CDR3 protein results from TCRdb running MiXCR on the PCR reads. Among around 12,000 distinct CDR3 sequences, roughly half were seen once, and the ten largest hold about 12%. The clonotype originates from a female donor with esophageal squamous cell carcinoma. The material sequenced was blood. V usage is TRBV7-9 and J usage is TRBJ2-7, with 9 bases aligning to TRBD1. The J call may be mistaken, given a closer DNA end match to TRBJ2-1. The CDR3 sequence: CASSLGTGIHEQFF. The CDR3 bases are TGTGCCAGCAGCTTGGGGACAGGGATCCATGAGCAGTTCTTC.